The 29 T cell receptor beta chains below come from one sample, sequenced in a study of T cell responses to AZD1222 COVID-19 vaccine. Here immunoSEQ multiplex PCR was the method, and the copy in TCRdb shows in-frame clones only, minus some. This sample has about 160,000 clones, with more than 85% found just once. Specimen: peripheral blood, collected on day 0 of AZD1222 vaccination. These receptors all stem from an adult in good health.

This chain connects TRBV5-5 to TRBJ2-3; D may be TRBD2 (5 bases). V was pared by 1 base and J by 0 bases, with 9 bases between. The CDR3 spans 15 residues. Germline CDR1 and CDR2: SGHKS and YYEKEE (reference sequence). The CDR3 coding sequence is TGTGCCAGCAGCTTGCGGGGTTCCAGCACAGATACGCAGTATTTT. Protein product: CASSLRGSSTDTQYF.

The CDR3 sequence: CASSYPPGEDNGYTF. The CDR3 DNA follows: TGTGCCAGCAGTTACCCGCCAGGGGAGGATAATGGCTACACCTTC. The rearrangement uses TRBV6-5 and TRBJ1-2, with D perhaps matching TRBD1 (6 bases). Trimming took 2 bases from V and 6 from J, leaving 16 bases between them. The CDR3 consists of 15 residues. Germline V CDR1 and CDR2: MNHEY, SVGAGI.

V is TRBV18 and J is TRBJ2-1; TRBD1 matches 9 bases. CDR1 and CDR2 (germline): KGHSH, LQKENI. Losses at the gene ends were 3 bases for V and 10 bases for J; bases not matched to a gene: 16. The CDR3 loop spans 17 amino acids. The CDR3 DNA sequence: TGTGCCAGCTCACCGCAGAAAACCGGGACAGGGAATGGGGAGCAGTTCTTC. Translation: CASSPQKTGTGNGEQFF.

DNA of the CDR3: TGTGCCAGCAGTTACTCCGCAGAGACCTACGAGCAGTACTTC. Protein sequence: CASSYSAETYEQYF. The chain is built from TRBV6-5 and TRBJ2-7; no definite D call. The CDR3 extends over 14 amino acids. Per the germline V gene, CDR1 is MNHEY and CDR2 is SVGAGI. V dropped 0 bases and J dropped 2 bases, with 8 bases sitting between them.

This chain links TRBV10-3 with TRBJ1-5, with D unclear. V lost 6 bases and J 4 bases, leaving 10 bases between the germline ends. This CDR3 region has 13 residues. In germline, CDR1 is ENHRY, CDR2 SYGVKD. CDR3 loop: CAISLGRNQPQHF. CDR3 coding DNA: TGTGCCATCAGCCTCGGGCGGAATCAGCCCCAGCATTTT.

This clone was counted between two and nine times. The gene calls are TRBV27 and TRBJ2-7; D ambiguous. V lost 5 bases and J lost 3, with 14 bases in between. The germline V gene encodes CDR1 MNHEY and CDR2 SMNVEV (reference sequence). The CDR3 contains 14 residues. The DNA of the CDR3 is TGTGCCAGCAGTCCATTGGGCAGCAACTACGAGCAGTACTTC. Its translation is CASSPLGSNYEQYF.

The J gene is TRBJ1-2, the V gene TRBV28; D is ambiguous. This CDR3 is 15 amino acids long. The V gene lost 5 bases and the J gene lost 0 bases, with 13 bases spanning the gap. Germline CDR1 reads MDHEN; CDR2 reads SYDVKM. The CDR3 DNA is TGTGCCAGCAGTGGGCAGTCCCATTCTAACTATGGCTACACCTTC. As protein: CASSGQSHSNYGYTF.

J is TRBJ2-7 and V is TRBV6-2 or TRBV6-3, with D unresolved. The CDR3 spans 11 residues. V was pared by 4 bases and J by 0 bases, with 1 base between. Germline V gene lookup returns CDR1 MNHEY and CDR2 SVGEGT. The CDR3 DNA is TGTGCCAGCAGTTTCTCCTACGAGCAGTACTTC. As protein: CASSFSYEQYF.

This chain joins TRBV18 and TRBJ1-4; no clear D gene. The V gene's germline CDR1 is KGHSH and CDR2 LQKENI. Trimming pared 1 base from V and 0 bases from J, leaving 12 bases between. The CDR3 covers 17 residues. CDR3: CASSPRPTATTNEKLFF. For the CDR3, the DNA is TGTGCCAGCTCACCACGGCCTACCGCCACAACTAATGAAAAACTGTTTTTT.

This chain links TRBV7-2 with TRBJ2-7; 12 bases are a match to TRBD2. This CDR3 is 15 amino acids long. CDR1 is SGHTA, CDR2 FQGNSA, per germline. V gave up 2 bases and J gave up 7 bases; unmatched junction bases: 6. The CDR3 DNA sequence: TGTGCCAGCAGCTTAAGACTAGCGGGAGTTGAGGAGCAGTACTTC. Translation gives CASSLRLAGVEEQYF. The full variable domain, its missing parts supplied by reference TRBV7-2 and TRBJ2-7, is GAGVSQSPSNKVTEKGKDVELRCDPISGHTALYWYRQSLGQGLEFLIYFQGNSAPDKSGLPSDRFSAERTGGSVSTLTIQRTQQEDSAVYLCASSLRLAGVEEQYFGPGTRLTVT.

The chain employs TRBV9 and TRBJ2-2; the match to TRBD2 covers 12 bases. The germline V gene encodes CDR1 SGDLS and CDR2 YYNGEE. This CDR3 contains 14 residues. The V and J ends lost 5 bases and 8 bases, in that order; junction bases with no gene match: 4. The CDR3 protein is CASRRLAGVGELFF. The CDR3 region has the DNA TGTGCCAGCAGGCGACTAGCGGGAGTGGGGGAGCTGTTTTTT.

The chain has TRBV28 and TRBJ1-1; D not certain. V lost 4 bases, J lost 8 bases, and 11 bases lay in between. Germline V gene lookup returns CDR1 MDHEN and CDR2 SYDVKM. There are 12 residues in the CDR3. CDR3 bases: TGTGCCAGCAGTTCCCTTGGAGGGGAAGCTTTCTTT. This sequence encodes CASSSLGGEAFF.

The V gene is TRBV2, the J gene TRBJ2-2; 9 bases are a match to TRBD2. CDR1 is SNHLY, CDR2 FYNNEI, per germline. There are 15 residues in the CDR3. V lost 5 bases, J lost 5 bases, and 6 bases stayed unmatched. The CDR3 nucleotides read TGTGCCAGCAGTTTAGCGGGAGCTACTACCGGGGAGCTGTTTTTT. It encodes CASSLAGATTGELFF.

V and J are TRBV5-1 and TRBJ2-1, with TRBD1 matching over 8 bases. Germline-derived CDR1 and CDR2 are SGHRS and YFSETQ. The length of the CDR3 is 15 residues. The V segment lost 0 bases and the J segment 2 bases; nucleotides outside the gene matches: 1. The CDR3 DNA follows: TGCGCCAGCAGCTTGGAACAGGGGGCCTACAATGAGCAGTTCTTC. Translating gives CASSLEQGAYNEQFF.

The chain combines TRBV30 with TRBJ1-6, with no clear D. The CDR3 is 11 residues long. V shed 5 bases and J shed 7 bases, with 6 bases lying between them. CDR1 and CDR2 from the germline V gene are GTSNPN and SVGIG (reference sequence). CDR3 DNA sequence: TGTGCCTGGGACTTCAATTCACCCCTCCACTTT. Translating gives CAWDFNSPLHF.

The chain carries TRBV6-5 and TRBJ2-7, with TRBD2 matching 8 bases. The germline V gene has CDR1 MNHEY and CDR2 SVGAGI. V trimming: 7 bases; J trimming: 3 bases; junction bases outside the gene matches: 8. This CDR3 contains 14 residues. The CDR3 here is CASKIAGRDYEQYF. The CDR3, as DNA: TGTGCCAGCAAGATCGCCGGGAGGGACTACGAGCAGTACTTC.

The rearrangement links TRBV12-3 or TRBV12-4 to TRBJ1-1; D is possibly TRBD1 (6 bases). This CDR3 is built from 13 residues. The ends were cut back, 5 bases at V and 2 bases at J, with 9 bases in the middle. Written as DNA, the CDR3 is TGTGCCAGCAGTGGGACACTCAACACTGAAGCTTTCTTT. Translated: CASSGTLNTEAFF.

The chain couples TRBV9 to TRBJ2-2; D possibly corresponds to TRBD1 (6 bases). Deletions cut 3 bases from V and 4 bases from J, with 10 bases between. CDR1 is SGDLS, CDR2 YYNGEE, per germline. The CDR3 length is 14 residues. CDR3 DNA: TGTGCCAGCAGCGCCAGGGGAAGCACCGGGGAGCTGTTTTTT. Encoded protein: CASSARGSTGELFF.

This chain connects TRBV9 to TRBJ1-1; perhaps TRBD1 as D (5 bases). CDR3 length: 16 residues. V was trimmed by 3 bases and J by 3 bases, leaving 18 bases between them. Germline CDR1 reads SGDLS; CDR2 reads YYNGEE. The CDR3 sequence: CASSGGPLGRDTEAFF. CDR3 coding DNA: TGTGCCAGCAGCGGCGGTCCTTTGGGGCGGGACACTGAAGCTTTCTTT.

The chain uses TRBV5-6 and TRBJ1-4; D remains unclear. V was clipped by 1 base and J by 5 bases, with 6 bases between them. The CDR3 consists of 13 residues. Germline loops: CDR1 SGHDT, CDR2 YYEEEE. CDR3 sequence: CASSLKGNEKLFF. CDR3 DNA sequence: TGTGCCAGCAGCTTGAAAGGAAATGAAAAACTGTTTTTT.

The chain is built from TRBV6-4 and TRBJ1-6, with no clear D. The V gene's germline CDR1 is MRHNA and CDR2 SNTAGT. The CDR3 is 14 residues long. Trimming stripped 9 bases from V and 7 bases from J, with 16 bases between. CDR3 amino acids: CARRSPRGNSPLHF. In nucleotides, the CDR3 is TGTGCCAGAAGGAGCCCCCGTGGCAATTCACCCCTCCACTTT.

The V and J genes are TRBV2 and TRBJ1-1, with TRBD1 as a possible D gene (5 bases). Germline V lookup: CDR1 SNHLY, CDR2 FYNNEI. The CDR3 is 17 amino acids. Trimming left V 6 bases short and J 1 base short, with 21 bases between. The CDR3 here is CASSTSIRAAGNTEAFF. For the CDR3, the DNA is TGTGCCAGCAGCACAAGCATCAGGGCGGCAGGGAACACTGAAGCTTTCTTT. Supplemented by reference TRBV2 and TRBJ1-1, the full variable domain reads EPEVTQTPSHQVTQMGQEVILRCVPISNHLYFYWYRQILGQKVEFLVSFYNNEISEKSEIFDDQFSVERPDGSNFTLKIRSTKLEDSAMYFCASSTSIRAAGNTEAFFGQGTRLTVV.

V is TRBV12-3 or TRBV12-4 and J is TRBJ2-1; D gene unclear. V lost 3 bases to trimming and J lost 8 bases, with 11 bases between them. CDR3 length equals 13 residues. Here the CDR3 DNA reads TGTGCCAGCAGTTTCGGCCCAGCCGATGAGCAGTTCTTC. Its translation: CASSFGPADEQFF.

This clone has a single count. The chain employs TRBV12-3 or TRBV12-4 and TRBJ1-5; D is unresolved. V was clipped by 5 bases and J by 15 bases, with 20 bases between them. This CDR3 region has 13 residues. CDR3 sequence: CASSPRSGILGHF. CDR3 coding DNA: TGTGCCAGCAGTCCTCGATCCGGGATCCTAGGGCATTTT.

The rearrangement joins TRBV5-4 to TRBJ2-1; D remains ambiguous. V dropped 9 bases and J dropped 8 bases, with 12 bases sitting between them. Germline V gives CDR1 SGHNT, CDR2 YYREEE (reference sequence). CDR3 length: 11 residues. The CDR3, as DNA: TGTGCCACCTCACGAAGCGATGAGCAGTTCTTC. Amino acid sequence: CATSRSDEQFF. The variable domain in full, with the rest retrieved from reference TRBV5-4 and TRBJ2-1, is ETGVTQSPTHLIKTRGQQVTLRCSSQSGHNTVSWYQQALGQGPQFIFQYYREEENGRGNFPPRFSGLQFPNYSSELNVNALELDDSALYLCATSRSDEQFFGPGTRLTVL.

V is TRBV7-2 and J is TRBJ1-3, with 7 nucleotides matching TRBD1. Germline values: CDR1 SGHTA, CDR2 FQGNSA. V lost 3 bases and J lost 2; bases outside the gene matches: 7. The CDR3 covers 16 residues. The DNA for the CDR3 is TGTGCCAGCAGCTTCCCCCCCGGGACAGCTGGAAACACCATATATTTT. The encoded protein is CASSFPPGTAGNTIYF. Drawing the rest from reference TRBV7-2 and TRBJ1-3, the complete variable domain is GAGVSQSPSNKVTEKGKDVELRCDPISGHTALYWYRQSLGQGLEFLIYFQGNSAPDKSGLPSDRFSAERTGGSVSTLTIQRTQQEDSAVYLCASSFPPGTAGNTIYFGEGSWLTVV.

The chain joins TRBV12-3 or TRBV12-4 to TRBJ2-7; TRBD1 matches 8 bases. V shed 6 bases, J shed 5 bases, and the junction held 6 bases outside the gene matches. The CDR3 consists of 13 residues. The CDR3: CASSWTGTHEQYF. In nucleotides, the CDR3 is TGTGCCAGCAGCTGGACAGGGACGCACGAGCAGTACTTC.

V and J are TRBV28 and TRBJ1-1; D perhaps matches TRBD1 (5 bases). V was pared by 5 bases and J by 7 bases, with 8 bases between. CDR1 MDHEN and CDR2 SYDVKM come from the germline V gene. CDR3 length equals 11 residues. The CDR3, as DNA: TGTGCCAGCAGTATCGGGGGTGAAGCTTTCTTT. Protein: CASSIGGEAFF.

CDR3 region: CASSLAYVGSSGNTIYF. CDR3 coding DNA: TGCGCCAGCAGCTTGGCCTATGTGGGGAGCTCTGGAAACACCATATATTTT. The genes are TRBV5-1 and TRBJ1-3; D unresolved. The V gene's germline CDR1 is SGHRS and CDR2 YFSETQ. CDR3 length: 17 amino acids. V gave up 0 bases and J gave up 0 bases, with 13 bases separating them.